This T cell receptor beta chain was obtained from a study of shared clonotypes between healthy human individuals. The V gene's germline CDR1 is MNHEY and CDR2 SMNVEV (reference sequence). The CDR3 sequence is 13 residues long. The V gene end was trimmed by 3 bases and the J gene end by 8 bases; junction bases not matched to a gene: 5. Using immunoSEQ multiplex PCR, the repertoire was profiled, and TCRdb retains in-frame clones only, with some absent. Among 600,000 to 750,000 clones listed, 90% were seen once. Specimen: memory CD8+ T cells from PBMCs. Indicated subset: CD45RO+ cells pooled with CCR7-negative TemRA cells. The genes are TRBV27 and TRBJ1-1; TRBD1 matches 8 bases. This sequence originates from a man aged 18 to 30 in good health. Some clones in this sample may be carry-over from other donors' samples. The CDR3 DNA sequence: TGTGCCAGCAGTTTGGGGGGACAGGTAGAAGCTTTCTTT. Encoded protein: CASSLGGQVEAFF.